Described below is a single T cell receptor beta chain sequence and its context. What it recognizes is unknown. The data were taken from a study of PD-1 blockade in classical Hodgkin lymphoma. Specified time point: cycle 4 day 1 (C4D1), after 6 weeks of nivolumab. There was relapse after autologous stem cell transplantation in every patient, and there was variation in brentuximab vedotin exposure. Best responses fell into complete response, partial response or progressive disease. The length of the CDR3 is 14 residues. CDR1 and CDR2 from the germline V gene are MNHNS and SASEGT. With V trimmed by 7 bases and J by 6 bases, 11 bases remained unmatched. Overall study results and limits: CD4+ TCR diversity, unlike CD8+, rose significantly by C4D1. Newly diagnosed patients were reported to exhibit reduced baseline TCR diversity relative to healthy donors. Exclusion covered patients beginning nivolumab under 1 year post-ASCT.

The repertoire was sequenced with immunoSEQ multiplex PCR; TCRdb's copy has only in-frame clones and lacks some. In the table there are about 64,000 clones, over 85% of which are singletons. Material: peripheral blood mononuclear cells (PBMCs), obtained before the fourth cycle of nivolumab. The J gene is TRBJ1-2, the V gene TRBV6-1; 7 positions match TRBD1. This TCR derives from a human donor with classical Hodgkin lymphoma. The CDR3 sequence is CASTPRQGTDGYTF. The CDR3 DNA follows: TGTGCCAGCACTCCTCGACAGGGTACCGATGGCTACACCTTC.